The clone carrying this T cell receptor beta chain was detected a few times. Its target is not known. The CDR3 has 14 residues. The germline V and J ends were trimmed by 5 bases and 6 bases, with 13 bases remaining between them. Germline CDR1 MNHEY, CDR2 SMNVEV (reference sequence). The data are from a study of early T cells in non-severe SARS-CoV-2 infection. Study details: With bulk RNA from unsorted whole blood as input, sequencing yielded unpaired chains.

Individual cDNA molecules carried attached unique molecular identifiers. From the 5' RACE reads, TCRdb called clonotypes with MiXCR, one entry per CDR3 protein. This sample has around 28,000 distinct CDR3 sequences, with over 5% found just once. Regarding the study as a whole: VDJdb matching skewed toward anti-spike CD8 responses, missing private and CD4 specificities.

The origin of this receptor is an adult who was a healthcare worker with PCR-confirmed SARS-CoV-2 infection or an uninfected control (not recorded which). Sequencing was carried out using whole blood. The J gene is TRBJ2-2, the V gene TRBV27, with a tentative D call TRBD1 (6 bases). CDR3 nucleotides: TGTGCCAGCAGTCAAATGGGGGCAGCCGGGGAGCTGTTTTTT. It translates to CASSQMGAAGELFF.